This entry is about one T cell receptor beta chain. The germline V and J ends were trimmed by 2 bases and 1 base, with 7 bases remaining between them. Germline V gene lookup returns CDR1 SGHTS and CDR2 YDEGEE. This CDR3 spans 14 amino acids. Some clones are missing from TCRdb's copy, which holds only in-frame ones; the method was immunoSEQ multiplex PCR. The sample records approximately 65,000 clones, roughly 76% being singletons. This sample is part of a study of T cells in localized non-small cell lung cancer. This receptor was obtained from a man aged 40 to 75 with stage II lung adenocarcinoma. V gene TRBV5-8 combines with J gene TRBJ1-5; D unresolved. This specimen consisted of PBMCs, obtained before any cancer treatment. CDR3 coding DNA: TGTGCCAGCAGCTTACAGCGCAGCAATCAGCCCCAGCATTTT. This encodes CASSLQRSNQPQHF.